This T cell receptor beta chain was captured in a study of blood T cell repertoires in COVID-19. The overall study: In each case, the material was cDNA or gDNA derived from T cells, B-cell-depleted T cells, or PBMCs.

Only in-frame clones appear in the TCRdb table, and some are missing; sequencing was by immunoSEQ multiplex PCR. The sample lists about 75,000 clones; 85% to 90% were seen once. This receptor was taken from a human donor in a cohort sampled during active COVID-19. Sequences were obtained from peripheral blood.

The CDR3 DNA follows: TGTGCCAGCTCACCAAGCGTCCCTCAGCGGGCTTACAATGAGCAGTTCTTC. This encodes CASSPSVPQRAYNEQFF. The gene calls are TRBV18 and TRBJ2-1; the D gene is possibly TRBD2 (6 bases). Germline lookup yields CDR1 KGHSH and CDR2 LQKENI. The CDR3 contains 17 residues. V lost 2 bases and J lost 4, with 18 bases in between.